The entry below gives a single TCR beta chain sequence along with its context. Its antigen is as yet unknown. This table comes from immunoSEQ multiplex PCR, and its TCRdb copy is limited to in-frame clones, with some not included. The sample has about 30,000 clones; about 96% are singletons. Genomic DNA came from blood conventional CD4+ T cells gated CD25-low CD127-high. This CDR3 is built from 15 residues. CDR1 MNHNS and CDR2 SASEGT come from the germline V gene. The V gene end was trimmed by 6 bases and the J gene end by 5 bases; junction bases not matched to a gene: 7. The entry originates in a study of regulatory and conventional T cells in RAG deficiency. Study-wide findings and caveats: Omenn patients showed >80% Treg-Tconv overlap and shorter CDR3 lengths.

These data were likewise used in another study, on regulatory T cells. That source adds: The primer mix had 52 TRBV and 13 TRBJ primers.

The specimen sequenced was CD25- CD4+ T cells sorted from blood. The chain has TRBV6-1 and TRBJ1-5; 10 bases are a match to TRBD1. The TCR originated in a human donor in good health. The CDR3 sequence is CASSAPGTGDQPQHF. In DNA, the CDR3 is TGTGCCAGCAGCGCGCCCGGGACAGGGGATCAGCCCCAGCATTTT.